This TCR beta chain was found in a study of neurological immune-mediated disorders. 5'RACE with 10-nucleotide random UMIs produced the cDNA. A single run covered 15-18 subjects with over 170 million TCR-beta sequences. TCRdb reprocessed the 5' RACE reads via MiXCR and lists one record per CDR3 protein. The data show approximately 74,000 distinct CDR3 sequences, with approximately 5.2% seen just once and around 7% held by the top ten. This clonotype came up a few times. The junction does not match germline at one end; this may be a read error. The germline V gene has CDR1 SGHDT and CDR2 YYEEEE. The CDR3 sequence is 14 residues long.

Specimen: PBMCs. V is TRBV5-6 and J is TRBJ1-5; TRBD1 matches 9 bases. The TCR originated in a man younger than 35 with multiple sclerosis. CDR3 in amino acids: CASSHGTGSQPQNF. The DNA for the CDR3 is TGTGCCAGCAGCCATGGGACAGGGAGTCAGCCCCAGAATTTT. Looking up the rest from reference TRBV5-6 and TRBJ1-5 gives the full variable domain: DAGVTQSPTHLIKTRGQQVTLRCSPKSGHDTVSWYQQALGQGPQFIFQYYEEEERQRGNFPDRFSGHQFPNYSSELNVNALLLGDSALYLCASSHGTGSQPQNFGDGTRLSIL.